This is a list of T cell receptor beta chains from one sample in a study of blood T cell repertoires in COVID-19. Libraries were prepared by immunoSEQ multiplex PCR; TCRdb keeps only in-frame clonotypes and omits some of them. Of a few hundred thousand clones listed, about 89% are singletons. Material: peripheral blood. The source is a woman in her 30s with COVID-19, enrolled during active disease. The CDR3 runs from the conserved cysteine through the conserved F or W. The D gene is left open where the match is weak. Size is omitted from some rows. Given values are once, few, many or a class for expanded clones.

j_gene	d_gene	abundance	v_gene	CDR3aa	CDR3nt
TRBJ2-7	-	-	TRBV24-1	CARGVPWNEQYF	TGTGCCAGGGGGGTTCCTTGGAACGAGCAGTACTTC
TRBJ2-3	TRBD1	-	TRBV5-1	CASSTTGTAHTDTQYF	TGCGCCAGCAGCACAACCGGGACAGCGCACACAGATACGCAGTATTTT
TRBJ2-1	-	-	TRBV28	CASSRPAGIGNEQFF	TGTGCCAGCAGCCGACCTGCGGGGATCGGGAATGAGCAGTTCTTC
TRBJ2-2	TRBD2	-	TRBV5-4	CASSSSSGSNTGELFF	TGTGCCAGCAGTTCATCTAGCGGCTCGAACACCGGGGAGCTGTTTTTT
TRBJ1-1	TRBD1	-	TRBV6-5	CASEIPGTAEAFF	TGTGCCAGCGAAATCCCCGGGACAGCTGAAGCTTTCTTT
TRBJ2-3	-	-	TRBV30	CAWTPGVKDTQYF	TGTGCCTGGACCCCGGGAGTTAAAGATACGCAGTATTTT
TRBJ2-1	TRBD2	-	TRBV4-2	CASSQDETSGSNEQFF	TGTGCCAGCAGCCAAGATGAGACTAGCGGGAGCAATGAGCAGTTCTTC
TRBJ2-1	-	-	TRBV24-1	CATSDFGRGTYNEQFF	TGTGCCACCAGTGATTTCGGCAGGGGAACCTACAATGAGCAGTTCTTC
TRBJ2-2	-	-	TRBV4-1	CASSQGSEGAGELFF	TGCGCCAGCAGCCAAGGCTCGGAGGGAGCCGGGGAGCTGTTTTTT
TRBJ2-1	TRBD2	-	TRBV5-4	CASRWLAGSDEQFF	TGTGCCAGCAGATGGCTAGCGGGAAGCGATGAGCAGTTCTTC
TRBJ2-5	TRBD2	-	TRBV5-6	CASSLVTSGRGETQYF	TGTGCCAGCAGCTTGGTGACTAGCGGGAGGGGGGAGACCCAGTACTTC
TRBJ1-1	-	-	TRBV6-5	CASSYSGAGANTEAFF	TGTGCCAGCAGTTACTCGGGGGCAGGGGCGAACACTGAAGCTTTCTTT
TRBJ1-5	-	-	TRBV15	CATSRDQGLGQPQHF	TGTGCCACCAGCAGAGATCAGGGATTGGGGCAGCCCCAGCATTTT
TRBJ2-5	-	-	TRBV7-9	CASSLVRQETQYF	TGTGCCAGCAGCTTAGTCAGGCAAGAGACCCAGTACTTC
TRBJ2-1	TRBD1	once	TRBV6-2/TRBV6-3	CASSYSNQGAPNEQFF	TGTGCCAGCAGTTACTCGAATCAGGGGGCGCCCAATGAGCAGTTCTTC
TRBJ1-1	-	-	TRBV7-2	CASSLMRAVNTEAFF	TGTGCCAGCAGCTTAATGAGGGCTGTGAACACTGAAGCTTTCTTT
TRBJ2-1	TRBD1	few	TRBV7-2	CASSSGPDRAEQFF	TGTGCCAGCAGCTCTGGACCCGACAGGGCCGAGCAGTTCTTC
TRBJ2-3	-	-	TRBV4-1	CASSHLGDTDTQYF	TGCGCCAGCAGCCATCTCGGGGACACAGATACGCAGTATTTT
TRBJ2-7	-	-	TRBV3-1/TRBV3-2	CASSPQMTGSYEQYF	TGTGCCAGCAGCCCGCAAATGACAGGCTCCTACGAGCAGTACTTC
TRBJ1-1	TRBD1	few	TRBV4-1	CASSWVPRGNTEAFF	TGCGCCAGCAGCTGGGTCCCCAGGGGGAATACTGAAGCTTTCTTT
TRBJ2-1	-	-	TRBV4-1	CASVDGGFGEQFF	TGCGCCAGCGTTGATGGAGGGTTCGGTGAGCAGTTCTTC
TRBJ1-1	-	-	TRBV7-7	CASSLPAGRCTEAFF	TGTGCTAGCAGCTTACCTGCGGGGCGATGCACTGAAGCTTTCTTT
TRBJ2-1	-	-	TRBV29-1	CSVRQGAWTSATSSYNEQFF	TGCAGCGTTCGACAGGGGGCTTGGACTAGCGCAACTTCCTCCTACAATGAGCAGTTCTTC
TRBJ1-5	-	once	TRBV6-2/TRBV6-3	CASSTDFQGKFANQPQHF	TGTGCCAGCAGTACGGACTTTCAGGGGAAATTCGCCAATCAGCCCCAGCATTTT
TRBJ1-4	-	-	TRBV9	CASSNRDMGEKLFF	TGTGCCAGCAGCAACCGGGACATGGGTGAAAAACTGTTTTTT
TRBJ1-3	-	-	TRBV11-2	CASSSSNTIYF	TGTGCCAGCAGCTCATCAAACACCATATATTTT
TRBJ2-3	-	once	TRBV4-1	CASSRGEADTQYF	TGCGCCAGCAGCCGGGGGGAGGCAGATACGCAGTATTTT
TRBJ1-3	-	once	TRBV21-1	CASSNRGSGNTIYF	TGTGCCAGCAGCAACAGGGGTTCTGGAAACACCATATATTTT
TRBJ2-5	-	-	TRBV2	CASIKYGETQYF	TGTGCCAGCATAAAGTACGGGGAGACCCAGTACTTC
TRBJ2-7	TRBD2	-	TRBV6-5	CASSYRAAGTTYEQYF	TGTGCCAGCAGTTACAGGGCCGCCGGGACTACCTACGAGCAGTACTTC
TRBJ1-2	TRBD1	-	TRBV28	CASSLGTGYGYTF	TGTGCCAGCAGTTTGGGGACAGGGTATGGCTACACCTTC